The 20 T cell receptor beta chains below come from one sample, sequenced in a study of somatic mutations in cytotoxic T cells in rheumatoid arthritis (dated by TCRdb to about 2017). Receptors were amplified or captured by the immunoSEQ multiplex PCR assay. Imported from immuneACCESS, the table was reduced by TCRdb to in-frame sequences with V and J called. These copies leave out some clones; in studies compared against another copy, an unresolved V gene accounts for under half, and the cause of the remainder is not known. Across this sample there are just under 20,000 clones, with almost 85% seen only once. 8% to 11% of the sample is taken by the ten largest. Sequenced: CD8+ T cells sorted from blood. The receptors were gathered from a woman in her forties or fifties in good health.

This clone has just a few counts. This sequence joins TRBV7-9 and TRBJ1-3; 7 nucleotides align to TRBD1. J was trimmed by 3 bases and V by 4 bases; bases with no gene match: 3. Germline assignment: CDR1 SEHNR and CDR2 FQNEAQ (reference sequence). The CDR3 sequence is 14 residues long. The CDR3 DNA follows: TGTGCCAGCAGCTCAGGGGGTTTTGGAAACACCATATATTTT. Amino acid sequence: CASSSGGFGNTIYF.

The chain combines TRBV11-2 with TRBJ2-6, with 8 bases that match TRBD1. Losses at the gene ends were 5 bases for V and 0 bases for J; bases not matched to a gene: 9. This CDR3 is built from 18 residues. Germline V lookup: CDR1 SGHAT, CDR2 FQNNGV. CDR3 bases: TGTGCCAGCAGCCCGACAGGGGATCTCCTCTCTGGGGCCAACGTCCTGACTTTC. Translation: CASSPTGDLLSGANVLTF.

J is TRBJ2-1 and V is TRBV4-1; 7 bases agree with TRBD2. Losses at the gene ends were 1 base for V and 8 bases for J; bases not matched to a gene: 5. The V gene's germline CDR1 is MGHRA and CDR2 YSYEKL. This CDR3 is 14 amino acids long. The CDR3: CASSQARLAYEQFF. DNA for the CDR3: TGCGCCAGCAGCCAAGCAAGACTAGCTTATGAGCAGTTCTTC.

The CDR3 nucleotides are TGTGCCAGCAGCACGACAGGGGGCTTAGATACGCAGTATTTT. This sequence encodes CASSTTGGLDTQYF. The rearrangement uses TRBV9 and TRBJ2-3, with 10 bases aligning to TRBD1. Germline-derived CDR1 and CDR2 are SGDLS and YYNGEE. V gave up 4 bases and J gave up 5 bases; unmatched junction bases: 4. CDR3 size: 14 residues. Looking up the rest from reference TRBV9 and TRBJ2-3 gives the full variable domain: DSGVTQTPKHLITATGQRVTLRCSPRSGDLSVYWYQQSLDQGLQFLIQYYNGEERAKGNILERFSAQQFPDLHSELNLSSLELGDSALYFCASSTTGGLDTQYFGPGTRLTVL.

This chain links TRBV15 with TRBJ2-5; D is unclear. The CDR3 contains 15 residues. Germline V CDR1 and CDR2: LNHNV, YYDKDF (reference sequence). The ends were cut back, 0 bases at V and 4 bases at J, with 12 bases in the middle. The CDR3 DNA sequence: TGTGCCACCAGCAGAGATAGGGCTAACCTAGAGACCCAGTACTTC. Its protein is CATSRDRANLETQYF.

The chain's CDR3 is CASSQARGYEQYF. CDR3 sequence (DNA): TGCGCCAGCAGCCAGGCCAGGGGTTACGAGCAGTACTTC. The V and J genes are TRBV4-3 and TRBJ2-7; possibly TRBD1 for D (6 bases). Germline CDR1 is LGHNA and CDR2 is YSLEER. V lost 3 bases and J 4 bases, leaving 10 bases between the germline ends. The CDR3 totals 13 residues.

The rearrangement uses TRBV4-3 and TRBJ2-7, with D possibly matching TRBD2 (6 bases). CDR3 size: 13 residues. Germline CDR1 and CDR2: LGHNA and YSLEER. V lost 4 bases to trimming and J lost 6 bases, with 13 bases between them. The CDR3 sequence: CASSPVQGGEQYF. CDR3 nucleotide sequence: TGCGCCAGCAGCCCAGTCCAGGGAGGCGAGCAGTACTTC.

The chain has TRBV5-6 and TRBJ2-1, with D unresolved. Deletions cut 2 bases from V and 5 bases from J, with 5 bases between. The CDR3 contains 12 residues. Germline V gene data show CDR1 as SGHDT and CDR2 as YYEEEE. Written as DNA, the CDR3 is TGTGCCAGCAGCTTTTGGGACAATGAGCAGTTCTTC. Encoded protein: CASSFWDNEQFF.

The V gene is TRBV28, the J gene TRBJ1-3, with no clear D. CDR1 is MDHEN, CDR2 SYDVKM, per germline. The CDR3 extends over 13 amino acids. V was shortened by 6 bases and J by 0 bases, with 6 bases between the two germline ends. Here the CDR3 DNA reads TGTGCCAGCAGAGCCACCTCTGGAAACACCATATATTTT. Protein sequence: CASRATSGNTIYF.

The chain uses TRBV27 and TRBJ2-7, with 9 nucleotides matching TRBD2. The CDR3 has 14 amino acids. V dropped 7 bases and J dropped 4; count of bases not matched to a gene: 8. From germline, CDR1 is MNHEY and CDR2 SMNVEV (reference sequence). The CDR3 loop reads CASNPTSGSYEQYF. CDR3 bases: TGTGCCAGCAACCCGACTAGCGGTTCTTACGAGCAGTACTTC.

The chain links TRBV4-3 to TRBJ1-4; D is ambiguous. The V and J ends lost 2 bases and 6 bases respectively, with 13 bases between them. Germline CDR1 is LGHNA and CDR2 is YSLEER. CDR3 size: 15 residues. CDR3 coding DNA: TGCGCCAGCAGCCAAAAGGGAGGGAAAGATGAAAAACTGTTTTTT. Translation: CASSQKGGKDEKLFF.

The J gene is TRBJ1-5, the V gene TRBV9; D possibly corresponds to TRBD1 (5 bases). Germline V gives CDR1 SGDLS, CDR2 YYNGEE. V was cut by 0 bases and J by 0 bases, with 10 bases left in between. The CDR3 loop spans 16 amino acids. CDR3 amino acids: CASSVDGGDSNQPQHF. CDR3 coding DNA: TGTGCCAGCAGCGTAGATGGAGGGGATAGCAATCAGCCCCAGCATTTT. Combining the CDR3 with reference TRBV9 and TRBJ1-5 gives the whole variable domain DSGVTQTPKHLITATGQRVTLRCSPRSGDLSVYWYQQSLDQGLQFLIQYYNGEERAKGNILERFSAQQFPDLHSELNLSSLELGDSALYFCASSVDGGDSNQPQHFGDGTRLSIL.

V and J are TRBV28 and TRBJ2-2; D perhaps matches TRBD2 (7 bases). The V end was cut by 4 bases, the J end by 6 bases, with 15 bases between. The CDR3 runs 15 residues. Germline V gene lookup returns CDR1 MDHEN and CDR2 SYDVKM. As DNA, the CDR3 is TGTGCCAGCAGTTCGGGGAGGGGGGAAGCCGGGGAGCTGTTTTTT. It specifies CASSSGRGEAGELFF.

This clone appeared a few times. The gene calls are TRBV29-1 and TRBJ2-2; a weak D match, TRBD2 (5 bases). The V gene's germline CDR1 is SQVTM and CDR2 ANQGSEA. V lost 6 bases, J lost 6 bases, and 5 bases lay in between. This CDR3 has 10 residues. CDR3 in amino acids: CSVEAGELFF. Here the CDR3 DNA reads TGCAGCGTGGAGGCCGGGGAGCTGTTTTTT.

The sample holds one count of this clone. The chain combines TRBV6-6 with TRBJ2-1; D is unresolved. Trimming took 7 bases from V and 10 from J, leaving 17 bases between them. CDR1 MNHNY and CDR2 SVGAGI come from the germline V gene (reference sequence). The CDR3 runs 13 residues. The CDR3 DNA sequence: TGTGCCAGCATCTACAACCGGGCTGGCGAGCAGTTCTTC. This translates into CASIYNRAGEQFF.

The rearrangement links TRBV18 to TRBJ2-3; 8 positions agree with TRBD1. CDR1 and CDR2 from the germline V gene are KGHSH and LQKENI. CDR3 length: 19 residues. The V segment lost 3 bases and the J segment 0 bases; nucleotides outside the gene matches: 14. The CDR3 protein is CASSPSLETGALSTDTQYF. In DNA form, the CDR3 reads TGTGCCAGCTCACCCTCGCTGGAGACAGGGGCCCTTAGCACAGATACGCAGTATTTT.

V usage is TRBV19 and J usage is TRBJ2-2, with a possible D match to TRBD2 (6 bases). This CDR3 is 15 amino acids long. V was trimmed by 5 bases and J by 2 bases, leaving 12 bases between them. Per the germline V gene, CDR1 is LNHDA and CDR2 is SQIVND (reference sequence). The CDR3 region has the DNA TGTGCCAGTAGTCCCACTGGGACTAACACCGGGGAGCTGTTTTTT. This codes for CASSPTGTNTGELFF.

This clone was found once. This chain connects TRBV6-6 to TRBJ2-1; no clear D. CDR1 and CDR2 from the germline V gene are MNHNY and SVGAGI (reference sequence). This CDR3 comprises 14 residues. V lost 4 bases and J lost 3, with 10 bases in between. CDR3 nucleotides: TGTGCCAGCAGTTCCCCGACTTACTACAATGAGCAGTTCTTC. This codes for CASSSPTYYNEQFF.

The V gene is TRBV27, the J gene TRBJ1-5, with D unresolved. Deletions cut 1 base from V and 3 bases from J, with 4 bases between. CDR1 and CDR2 from the germline V gene are MNHEY and SMNVEV (reference sequence). This CDR3 has 13 residues. CDR3 protein: CASSLWYNQPQHF. The CDR3 DNA is TGTGCCAGCAGTTTATGGTACAATCAGCCCCAGCATTTT.

This chain uses TRBV15 with TRBJ2-7; 9 positions match TRBD2. Unmatched junction bases numbered 8, after V lost 6 bases and J lost 5 bases. Germline V gene lookup returns CDR1 LNHNV and CDR2 YYDKDF (reference sequence). The CDR3 has 14 amino acids. The CDR3 DNA follows: TGTGCCACCAGAGAACCGGGACTAGCCCACGAGCAGTACTTC. This sequence encodes CATREPGLAHEQYF.